The rows below give T cell receptor beta chains drawn from one sample of a study of T cell responses to AZD1222 COVID-19 vaccine. The method was immunoSEQ multiplex PCR; TCRdb's version includes in-frame clones alone and lacks a portion of them. Of about 150,000 clones in the sample, 92% are singletons; the top ten hold approximately 3.5%. Here the sequenced sample was peripheral blood, taken 28 days after the second AZD1222 dose. The source is an adult who received the AZD1222 COVID-19 vaccine. The CDR3 runs from the conserved cysteine through the conserved F or W. D genes are given only for firm matches. Some rows have no size entry. The others give once, few or many, or a class for an expanded clone.

>TRBD1|TRBJ1-2|once|TRBV19
CASSSGGWAYGYTF
TGTGCCAGTAGCTCAGGGGGCTGGGCCTATGGCTACACCTTC
>.|TRBJ1-6|.|TRBV11-2
CASSLPGFNSPLHF
TGTGCCAGCAGCTTACCAGGGTTCAATTCACCCCTCCACTTT
>.|TRBJ1-3|.|TRBV7-8
CASSLAWTQMGSGNTIYF
TGTGCCAGCAGCTTAGCTTGGACTCAAATGGGGTCTGGAAACACCATATATTTT
>TRBD1|TRBJ1-1|.|TRBV3-1/TRBV3-2
CASSQQGDTEAFF
TGTGCCAGCAGCCAACAGGGGGACACTGAAGCTTTCTTT
>TRBD1|TRBJ1-4|.|TRBV5-5
CASSLGTGEKLFF
TGTGCCAGCAGCCTTGGGACAGGTGAAAAACTGTTTTTT
>.|TRBJ1-1|.|TRBV24-1
CATSSSGTITEAFF
TGTGCCACCAGTTCCTCCGGGACAATAACTGAAGCTTTCTTT
>.|TRBJ1-2|.|TRBV5-1
CASSLQVEGGYTF
TGCGCCAGCAGCTTGCAAGTTGAAGGTGGCTACACCTTC
>.|TRBJ2-1|.|TRBV15
CATSRSGDGSYNEQFF
TGTGCCACCAGCAGATCCGGGGACGGATCCTACAATGAGCAGTTCTTC
>.|TRBJ2-7|.|TRBV3-1/TRBV3-2
CASSQVSSSYEQYF
TGTGCCAGCAGCCAAGTATCCTCCTCCTACGAGCAGTACTTC
>.|TRBJ1-3|once|TRBV30
CAWRVRGSSGNTIYF
TGTGCCTGGAGGGTTAGAGGGAGCTCTGGAAACACCATATATTTT
>.|TRBJ2-2|.|TRBV7-3
CASSPWSGTNTGELFF
TGTGCCAGCAGCCCATGGAGCGGAACGAACACCGGGGAGCTGTTTTTT
>.|TRBJ2-1|.|TRBV2
CASSVGSGAYNEQFF
TGTGCCAGCAGTGTAGGGTCCGGCGCTTACAATGAGCAGTTCTTC
>.|TRBJ2-7|.|TRBV7-9
CASSEERYEQYF
TGTGCCAGCAGCGAGGAACGGTACGAGCAGTACTTC
>.|TRBJ2-3|.|TRBV7-3
CASSSQGDTQYF
TGTGCCAGCAGCTCACAGGGAGATACGCAGTATTTT
>.|TRBJ2-3|.|TRBV5-6
CASSSPLTGRRTDTQYF
TGTGCCAGCAGCTCTCCTCTTACAGGGCGCCGCACAGATACGCAGTATTTT
>.|TRBJ1-2|.|TRBV19
CASSSRPDNPFYGYTF
TGTGCCAGTAGTTCAAGACCGGACAATCCCTTCTATGGCTACACCTTC
>.|TRBJ1-3|.|TRBV19
CASTPSRGSGNTIYF
TGTGCCAGTACCCCTTCCCGGGGCTCTGGAAACACCATATATTTT
>TRBD2|TRBJ2-1|.|TRBV7-8
CASSPLAWYNEQFF
TGTGCCAGCAGCCCACTAGCGTGGTACAATGAGCAGTTCTTC
>.|TRBJ2-7|.|TRBV7-9
CASSFIAEQYF
TGTGCCAGCAGCTTTATTGCCGAGCAGTACTTC
>TRBD1|TRBJ1-2|.|TRBV27
CASSWTGKGTYGYTF
TGTGCCAGCAGTTGGACAGGGAAGGGGACCTATGGCTACACCTTC
>.|TRBJ1-1|.|TRBV29-1
CSVGWGTEAFF
TGCAGCGTTGGTTGGGGTACTGAAGCTTTCTTT
>TRBD1|TRBJ2-1|once|TRBV12-5
CASGLQVSPRGHNEQFF
TGTGCTAGTGGTTTGCAGGTCTCCCCTAGGGGGCATAATGAGCAGTTCTTC
>TRBD2|TRBJ2-2|.|TRBV28
CASSSPISGSGHTGELFF
TGTGCCAGCAGTTCACCAATCAGCGGGAGTGGGCACACCGGGGAGCTGTTTTTT
>.|TRBJ1-2|few|TRBV3-1/TRBV3-2
CASSQAQGSYGYTF
TGTGCCAGCAGCCAAGCGCAGGGATCCTACGGCTACACCTTC
>.|TRBJ2-1|.|TRBV10-3
CAISATGTHNEQFF
TGTGCCATCAGTGCAACCGGGACCCACAATGAGCAGTTCTTC
>.|TRBJ2-1|.|TRBV18
CASSPEMSSYNEQFF
TGTGCCAGCTCACCAGAGATGAGCTCCTACAATGAGCAGTTCTTC
>.|TRBJ2-7|once|TRBV12-3/TRBV12-4
CASSFGGLYEQYF
TGTGCCAGCAGTTTCGGGGGATTGTACGAGCAGTACTTC
>.|TRBJ1-4|.|TRBV6-5
CASSYGAGHSNEKLFF
TGTGCCAGCAGTTACGGGGCAGGGCACTCGAATGAAAAACTGTTTTTT
>TRBD2|TRBJ2-1|.|TRBV7-2
CASSLGLLAGVRNEQFF
TGTGCCAGCAGCTTAGGGCTTCTAGCGGGAGTACGAAATGAGCAGTTCTTC
>.|TRBJ1-5|.|TRBV2
CASSIRQINQPQHF
TGTGCCAGCAGTATAAGACAGATCAATCAGCCCCAGCATTTT
>.|TRBJ2-1|.|TRBV3-1/TRBV3-2
CASSLGQYNEQFF
TGTGCCAGCAGCCTCGGACAGTACAATGAGCAGTTCTTC
>.|TRBJ1-5|.|TRBV1
CTSSRQGNQPQHF
TGCACCAGCAGCCGGCAGGGCAATCAGCCCCAGCATTTT
>.|TRBJ2-2|.|TRBV6-1
CASSEVLTGELFF
TGTGCCAGCAGTGAGGTCTTGACCGGGGAGCTGTTTTTT
>.|TRBJ1-6|.|TRBV9
CASSVGNSPLHF
TGTGCCAGCAGCGTGGGCAATTCACCCCTCCACTTT
>.|TRBJ2-3|.|TRBV9
CASSLRLVDTQYF
TGTGCCAGCAGCCTGCGACTAGTCGATACGCAGTATTTT
>.|TRBJ2-4|.|TRBV28
CASSLGGTAKNIQYF
TGTGCCAGCAGTTTAGGGGGGACAGCCAAAAACATTCAGTACTTC
>TRBD1|TRBJ1-4|.|TRBV27
CASSPHPTGGHEKLFF
TGTGCCAGCAGTCCCCACCCGACAGGGGGACATGAAAAACTGTTTTTT
>TRBD2|TRBJ2-1|once|TRBV5-1
CASSFRVLGGLGDEQFF
TGCGCCAGCAGCTTTCGGGTGCTGGGAGGGTTGGGCGATGAGCAGTTCTTC
>TRBD1|TRBJ1-6|.|TRBV27
CASSPRGRQGLSYNSPLHF
TGTGCCAGCAGTCCCCGAGGCCGACAGGGTTTGTCCTATAATTCACCCCTCCACTTT
>.|TRBJ1-1|.|TRBV29-1
CSGNLGINTEAFF
TGCAGCGGGAATCTCGGGATCAACACTGAAGCTTTCTTT
>.|TRBJ2-5|.|TRBV27
CASSSPAAETQYF
TGTGCCAGCAGTTCCCCAGCTGCGGAGACCCAGTACTTC
>TRBD1|TRBJ1-4|.|TRBV15
CATSRDQGASAEKLFF
TGTGCCACCAGCAGAGATCAGGGGGCATCAGCTGAAAAACTGTTTTTT
>.|TRBJ2-3|.|TRBV10-2
CASKGGSGTGTDTQYF
TGCGCCAGCAAGGGGGGGAGCGGGACTGGGACAGATACGCAGTATTTT
>TRBD1|TRBJ1-1|.|TRBV28
CASSLGRRGQEAFF
TGTGCCAGCAGTTTAGGTCGCAGGGGGCAAGAAGCTTTCTTT
>.|TRBJ1-2|.|TRBV2
CASSAGTTRPVYGYTF
TGTGCCAGCAGTGCCGGGACTACCCGCCCCGTCTATGGCTACACCTTC
>TRBD1|TRBJ1-5|.|TRBV5-8
CASTVQQGGKPQHF
TGTGCCAGCACCGTGCAACAGGGGGGAAAGCCCCAGCATTTT
>TRBD2|TRBJ2-1|.|TRBV7-2
CASSLTSGSTNEQFF
TGTGCCAGCAGCTTGACTAGCGGGAGTACCAACGAGCAGTTCTTC
>TRBD2|TRBJ2-1|.|TRBV4-1
CASSQGNVGGPDEQFF
TGCGCCAGCAGCCAGGGAAATGTGGGAGGGCCGGATGAGCAGTTCTTC
>TRBD1|TRBJ2-7|.|TRBV19
CASSIGTGPYEQYF
TGTGCCAGTAGTATTGGGACAGGGCCCTACGAGCAGTACTTC
>TRBD1|TRBJ2-3|.|TRBV11-3
CASSLGPSTGDSTDTQYF
TGTGCCAGCAGCTTAGGGCCGTCGACAGGGGATAGCACAGATACGCAGTATTTT
>.|TRBJ1-2|.|TRBV3-1/TRBV3-2
CASSPRGEGMGYGYTF
TGTGCCAGCAGCCCCCGAGGGGAGGGGATGGGATATGGCTACACCTTC
>.|TRBJ1-2|.|TRBV5-8
CASSTYSWGGLNYGYTF
TGTGCCAGCAGCACATATTCATGGGGGGGACTGAACTATGGCTACACCTTC
>TRBD2|TRBJ2-5|.|TRBV11-1
CASSLRTSGRIETQYF
TGTGCCAGCAGCTTAAGGACTAGCGGGAGGATAGAGACCCAGTACTTC
>.|TRBJ2-7|few|TRBV13
CASSRWGGRSSYEQYF
TGTGCCAGCAGCAGGTGGGGGGGGCGAAGCTCCTACGAGCAGTACTTC
>TRBD1|TRBJ2-7|.|TRBV5-1
CASSSTGGDDHEQYF
TGCGCCAGCAGTTCCACAGGGGGAGATGACCACGAGCAGTACTTC